The 11 T cell receptor beta chains given below trace back to one sample, sequenced in a study of shared clonotypes between healthy human individuals. Profiled with immunoSEQ multiplex PCR; TCRdb holds only in-frame clones, not every one. This sample yields 600,000 to 800,000 clones, of which around 70% are seen a single time; under 2% belongs to the top ten. The sample taken for sequencing was memory CD4+ T cells sorted from blood. Subset specified: CD45RA-negative fraction. Every receptor here comes from a woman between 25 and 40 years old in good health.

This clone showed up many times. This chain connects TRBV6-1 to TRBJ1-1; D not certain. Germline V gene data show CDR1 as MNHNS and CDR2 as SASEGT. V lost 3 bases and J 0 bases, leaving 8 bases between the germline ends. The CDR3 length is 14 residues. The CDR3 protein is CASSDRRVNTEAFF. The CDR3 nucleotides are TGTGCCAGCAGTGACAGGAGGGTGAACACTGAAGCTTTCTTT.

This clone was detected a few times. The genes are TRBV2 and TRBJ1-5, with a tentative D call TRBD1 (5 bases). The CDR3 has 16 residues. V gave up 4 bases and J gave up 0 bases, with 13 bases separating them. Germline values: CDR1 SNHLY, CDR2 FYNNEI. The CDR3 is CASSARGGHSNQPQHF. CDR3 nucleotide sequence: TGTGCCAGCAGTGCGAGGGGTGGGCATAGCAATCAGCCCCAGCATTTT.

The V and J genes are TRBV29-1 and TRBJ1-1; the D is unclear. The V gene lost 6 bases and the J gene lost 0 bases, with 8 bases spanning the gap. In germline, CDR1 is SQVTM, CDR2 ANQGSEA. This CDR3 is built from 12 residues. CDR3 DNA: TGCAGCGTCGGGGAGATGAACACTGAAGCTTTCTTT. Translation: CSVGEMNTEAFF.

The chain employs TRBV18 and TRBJ1-2; D call uncertain. CDR1 and CDR2 from the germline V gene are KGHSH and LQKENI. With 4 bases removed from V and 4 bases from J, the gap between germline ends came to 4 bases. This CDR3 comprises 11 residues. In nucleotides, the CDR3 is TGTGCCAGCTCACGCGCCTATGGCTACACCTTC. Translating gives CASSRAYGYTF.

The chain uses TRBV19 and TRBJ1-4, with a possible D match to TRBD1 (5 bases). This CDR3 contains 15 residues. V lost 3 bases and J lost 4, with 12 bases in between. CDR1 and CDR2 (germline): LNHDA, SQIVND (reference sequence). CDR3 protein: CASSMDGAINEKLFF. The DNA of the CDR3 is TGTGCCAGTAGTATGGATGGGGCGATTAATGAAAAACTGTTTTTT.

This rearrangement joins TRBV10-1 to TRBJ1-6; D ambiguous. There are 18 residues in the CDR3. V lost 0 bases and J lost 6, with 18 bases in between. Germline CDR1 is WNHNN and CDR2 is SYGVQD (reference sequence). CDR3 bases: TGCGCCAGCAGTGAGTCAAGGGATTGGGGAAGGTTTAATTCACCCCTCCACTTT. Translation: CASSESRDWGRFNSPLHF.

Of note for this clone: Other DNA variants within this sample encode the same CDR3. The genes are TRBV18 and TRBJ1-2; D is possibly TRBD1 (6 bases). This CDR3 has 12 amino acids. Germline V gene sequence: CDR1 KGHSH, CDR2 LQKENI. Trimming stripped 1 base from V and 8 bases from J, with 8 bases between. The CDR3 loop is CASSPRQDGYTF. CDR3 bases: TGTGCCAGCTCACCACGACAGGACGGCTACACCTTC.

V and J are TRBV18 and TRBJ2-1; D not resolved. The ends were cut back, 2 bases at V and 5 bases at J, with 7 bases in the middle. In germline, CDR1 is KGHSH, CDR2 LQKENI. The CDR3 loop spans 13 amino acids. DNA for the CDR3: TGTGCCAGCTCACCAGATGAGAACAATGAGCAGTTCTTC. Translating it yields CASSPDENNEQFF.

CDR3 DNA: TGCGCCAGCGGGGGGCTAGCGGGAGCCGGGGAGACCCAGTACTTC. Protein product: CASGGLAGAGETQYF. V and J are TRBV4-1 and TRBJ2-5; the match to TRBD2 covers 10 bases. Germline V gives CDR1 MGHRA, CDR2 YSYEKL. The CDR3 has 15 amino acids. Trimming at V came to 8 bases and at J to 5 bases, leaving 11 bases not matched to a gene.

J is TRBJ1-2 and V is TRBV6-4; D is undetermined. Germline V lookup: CDR1 MRHNA, CDR2 SNTAGT. The CDR3 is 16 residues long. V shed 3 bases and J shed 4 bases, with 18 bases lying between them. CDR3 DNA: TGTGCCAGCAGTGAAGGACCAGATCCGTATAGCTATGGCTACACCTTC. Amino acids: CASSEGPDPYSYGYTF.

V and J are TRBV10-1 and TRBJ2-7; D is unresolved. Trimming stripped 4 bases from V and 0 bases from J, with 10 bases between. Germline V gene sequence: CDR1 WNHNN, CDR2 SYGVQD (reference sequence). This CDR3 spans 14 amino acids. Here the CDR3 DNA reads TGCGCCAGCAGTGTCCAGGAAACCTCCTACGAGCAGTACTTC. Amino acids: CASSVQETSYEQYF.